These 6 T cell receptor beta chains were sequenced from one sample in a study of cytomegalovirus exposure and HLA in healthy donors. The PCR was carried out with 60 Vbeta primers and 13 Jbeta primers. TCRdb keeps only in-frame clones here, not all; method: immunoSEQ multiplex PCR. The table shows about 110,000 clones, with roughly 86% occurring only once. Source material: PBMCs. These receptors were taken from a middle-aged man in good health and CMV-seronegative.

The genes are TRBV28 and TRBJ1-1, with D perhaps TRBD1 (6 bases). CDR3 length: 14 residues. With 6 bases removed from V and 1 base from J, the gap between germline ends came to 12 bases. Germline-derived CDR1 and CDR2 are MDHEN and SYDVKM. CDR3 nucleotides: TGTGCCAGCAGACCTCCGGGACAGAACACTGAAGCTTTCTTT. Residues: CASRPPGQNTEAFF.

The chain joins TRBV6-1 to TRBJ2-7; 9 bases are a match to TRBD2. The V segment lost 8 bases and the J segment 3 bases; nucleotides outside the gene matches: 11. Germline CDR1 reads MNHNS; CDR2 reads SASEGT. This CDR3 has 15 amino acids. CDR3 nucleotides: TGTGCCAGCGAGAGAGAAGCGGGGGGTTACTACGAGCAGTACTTC. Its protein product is CASEREAGGYYEQYF.

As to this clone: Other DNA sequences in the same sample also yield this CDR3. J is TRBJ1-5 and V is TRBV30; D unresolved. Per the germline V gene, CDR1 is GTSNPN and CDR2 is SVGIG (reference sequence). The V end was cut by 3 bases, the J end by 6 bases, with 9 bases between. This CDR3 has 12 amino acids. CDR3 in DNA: TGTGCCTGGAGCGTCCGGGGTCAGCCCCAGCATTTT. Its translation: CAWSVRGQPQHF. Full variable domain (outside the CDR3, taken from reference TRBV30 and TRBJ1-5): SQTIHQWPATLVQPVGSPLSLECTVEGTSNPNLYWYRQAAGRGLQLLFYSVGIGQISSEVPQNLSASRPQDRQFILSSKKLLLSDSGFYLCAWSVRGQPQHFGDGTRLSIL.

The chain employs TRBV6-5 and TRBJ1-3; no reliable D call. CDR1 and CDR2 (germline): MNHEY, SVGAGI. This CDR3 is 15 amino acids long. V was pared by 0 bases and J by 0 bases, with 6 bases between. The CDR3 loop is CASSYSSNSGNTIYF. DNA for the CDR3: TGTGCCAGCAGTTACTCGTCAAACTCTGGAAACACCATATATTTT.

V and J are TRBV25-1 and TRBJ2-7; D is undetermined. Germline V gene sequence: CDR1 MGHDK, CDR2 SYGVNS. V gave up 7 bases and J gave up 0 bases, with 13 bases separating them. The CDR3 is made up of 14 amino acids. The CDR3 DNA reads TGTGCCAGCACTCTGACTGGAAGCTCCTACGAGCAGTACTTC. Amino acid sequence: CASTLTGSSYEQYF.

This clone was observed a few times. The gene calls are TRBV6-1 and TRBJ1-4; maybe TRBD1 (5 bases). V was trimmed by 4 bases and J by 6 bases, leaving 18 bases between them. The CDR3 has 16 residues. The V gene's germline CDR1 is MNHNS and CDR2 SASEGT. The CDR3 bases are TGTGCCAGCAGTGTGACCTCCACCCCGGGGGATGAAAAACTGTTTTTT. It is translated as CASSVTSTPGDEKLFF.